This TCR beta chain was captured by sequencing in a study of early T cells in non-severe SARS-CoV-2 infection. Looking at the study overall: Unpaired chains resulted from sequencing bulk RNA of unsorted whole blood. Study findings and constraints: Anti-spike CD8 responses were favored by VDJdb matching, which missed private and CD4 specificities.

TCRdb passed the 5' RACE reads through MiXCR, listing each CDR3 protein once. The table includes tens of thousands of distinct CDR3 sequences, roughly a tenth detected once. Trimming removed 2 bases from V and 7 bases from J; junction bases left unmatched: 5. This CDR3 has 15 amino acids. There are a few counts of this clonotype. What it recognizes is unknown. The sequenced material came from whole blood. This sequence originates from an adult who was a healthcare worker with PCR-confirmed SARS-CoV-2 infection or an uninfected control (not recorded which). The rearrangement uses TRBV12-3 or TRBV12-4 and TRBJ1-6; 7 nucleotides align to TRBD1. The DNA for the CDR3 is TGTGCCAGCAGTTTAAAAGGGGGCGGGAATTCACCCCTCCACTTT. It is translated as CASSLKGGGNSPLHF.